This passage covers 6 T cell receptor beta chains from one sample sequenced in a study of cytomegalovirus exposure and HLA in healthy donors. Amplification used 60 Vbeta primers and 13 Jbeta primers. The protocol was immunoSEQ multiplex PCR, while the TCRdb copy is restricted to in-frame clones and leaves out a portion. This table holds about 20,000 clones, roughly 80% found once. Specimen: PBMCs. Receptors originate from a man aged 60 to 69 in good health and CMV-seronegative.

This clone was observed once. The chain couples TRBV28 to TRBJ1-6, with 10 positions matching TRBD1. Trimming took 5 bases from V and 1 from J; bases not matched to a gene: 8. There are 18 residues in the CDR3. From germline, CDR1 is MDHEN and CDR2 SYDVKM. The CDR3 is CASSLSGTGASYNSPLHF. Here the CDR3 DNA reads TGTGCCAGCAGTCTCTCCGGGACAGGGGCGTCCTATAATTCACCCCTCCACTTT.

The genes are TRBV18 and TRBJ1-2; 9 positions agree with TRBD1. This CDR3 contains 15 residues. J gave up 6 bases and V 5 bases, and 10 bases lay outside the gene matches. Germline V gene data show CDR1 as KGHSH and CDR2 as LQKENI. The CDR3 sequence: CASSSSGTGFHGYTF. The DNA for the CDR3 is TGTGCCAGCTCATCTTCAGGGACAGGGTTTCATGGCTACACCTTC.

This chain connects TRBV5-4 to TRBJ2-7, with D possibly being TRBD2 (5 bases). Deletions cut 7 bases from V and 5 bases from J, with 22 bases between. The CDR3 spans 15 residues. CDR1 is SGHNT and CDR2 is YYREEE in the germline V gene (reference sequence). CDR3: CASGAGGRHPHEQYF. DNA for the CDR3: TGTGCCAGCGGTGCAGGAGGACGGCACCCCCACGAGCAGTACTTC.

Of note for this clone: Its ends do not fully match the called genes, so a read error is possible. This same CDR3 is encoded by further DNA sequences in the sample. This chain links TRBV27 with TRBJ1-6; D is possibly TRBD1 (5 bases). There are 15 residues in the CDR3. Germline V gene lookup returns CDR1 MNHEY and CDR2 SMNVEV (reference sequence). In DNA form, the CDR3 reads TGCGCCAGCAGTTTACAACTCAGGGAAAATTCACCCCTCCACTTT. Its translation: CASSLQLRENSPLHF.

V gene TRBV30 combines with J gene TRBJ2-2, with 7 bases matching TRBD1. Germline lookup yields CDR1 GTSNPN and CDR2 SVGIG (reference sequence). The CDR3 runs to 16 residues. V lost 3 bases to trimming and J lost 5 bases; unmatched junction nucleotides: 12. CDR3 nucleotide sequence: TGTGCCTGGAGGCGAACAGGGGTGAGGGCGACCGGGGAGCTGTTTTTT. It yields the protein CAWRRTGVRATGELFF.

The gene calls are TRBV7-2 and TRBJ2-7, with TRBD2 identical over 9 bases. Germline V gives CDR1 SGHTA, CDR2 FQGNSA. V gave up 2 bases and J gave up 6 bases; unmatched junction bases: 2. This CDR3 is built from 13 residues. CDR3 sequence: CASSLLAGSEQYF. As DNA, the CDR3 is TGTGCCAGCAGCTTACTAGCGGGATCCGAGCAGTACTTC.